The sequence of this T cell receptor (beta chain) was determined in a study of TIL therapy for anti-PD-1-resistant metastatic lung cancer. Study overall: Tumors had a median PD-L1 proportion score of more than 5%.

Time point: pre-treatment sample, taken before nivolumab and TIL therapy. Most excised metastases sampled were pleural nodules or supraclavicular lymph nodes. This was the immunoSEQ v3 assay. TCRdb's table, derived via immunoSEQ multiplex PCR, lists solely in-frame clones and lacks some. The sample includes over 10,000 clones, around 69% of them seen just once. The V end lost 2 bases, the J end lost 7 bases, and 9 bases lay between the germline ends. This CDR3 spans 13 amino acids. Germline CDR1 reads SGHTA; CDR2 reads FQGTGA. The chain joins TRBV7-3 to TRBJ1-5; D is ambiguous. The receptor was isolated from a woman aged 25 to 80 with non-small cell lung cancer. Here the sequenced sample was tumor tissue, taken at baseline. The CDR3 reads CASSLSEGQPQHF. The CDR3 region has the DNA TGTGCCAGCAGCTTATCGGAAGGACAGCCCCAGCATTTT.